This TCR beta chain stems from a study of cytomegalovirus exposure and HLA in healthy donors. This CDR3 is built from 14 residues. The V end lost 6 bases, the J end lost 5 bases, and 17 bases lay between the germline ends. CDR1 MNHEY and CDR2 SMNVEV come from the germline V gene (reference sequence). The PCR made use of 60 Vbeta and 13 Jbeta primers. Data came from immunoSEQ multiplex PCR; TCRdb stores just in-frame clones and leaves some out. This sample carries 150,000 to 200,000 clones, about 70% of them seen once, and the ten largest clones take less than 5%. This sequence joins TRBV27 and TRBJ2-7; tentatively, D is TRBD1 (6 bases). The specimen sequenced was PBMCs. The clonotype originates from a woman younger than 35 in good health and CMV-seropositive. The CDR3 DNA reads TGTGCCAGCAGCTCGGGCCAGGGGTTCAACGAGCAGTACTTC. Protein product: CASSSGQGFNEQYF.